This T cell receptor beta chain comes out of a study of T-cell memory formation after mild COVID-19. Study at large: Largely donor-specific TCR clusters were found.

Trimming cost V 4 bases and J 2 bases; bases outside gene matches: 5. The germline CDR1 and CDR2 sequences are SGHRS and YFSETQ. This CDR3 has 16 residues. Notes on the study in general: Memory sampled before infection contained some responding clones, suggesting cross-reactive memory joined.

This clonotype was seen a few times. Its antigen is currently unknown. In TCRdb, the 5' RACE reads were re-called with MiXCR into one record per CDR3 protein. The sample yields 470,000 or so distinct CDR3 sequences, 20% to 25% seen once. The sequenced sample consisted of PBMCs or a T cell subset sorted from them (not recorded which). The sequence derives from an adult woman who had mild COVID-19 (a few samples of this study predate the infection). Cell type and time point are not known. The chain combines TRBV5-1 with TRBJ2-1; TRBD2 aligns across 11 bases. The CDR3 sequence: CASSLLAGATYNEQFF. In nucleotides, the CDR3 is TGCGCCAGCAGCCTACTAGCGGGGGCCACCTACAATGAGCAGTTCTTC. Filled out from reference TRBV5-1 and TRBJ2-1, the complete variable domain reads KAGVTQTPRYLIKTRGQQVTLSCSPISGHRSVSWYQQTPGQGLQFLFEYFSETQRNKGNFPGRFSGRQFSNSRSEMNVSTLELGDSALYLCASSLLAGATYNEQFFGPGTRLTVL.